These T cell receptor beta chains were read from a single sample in a study of blood T cell repertoires in COVID-19. Clones were read by immunoSEQ multiplex PCR, and TCRdb kept only the in-frame ones, dropping some. This table holds roughly 380,000 clones, roughly 87% found once. What was sequenced was PBMCs or T cells enriched from blood (not recorded which). These receptors were taken from a woman aged 25 to 39 who had recovered from COVID-19. Both conserved end residues are part of each CDR3. D genes are given only for firm matches. Clone size, where shown, is once, few, many, or a class for clones that have expanded.

V: TRBV18
J: TRBJ2-5
D: TRBD2
size: NA
DNA: TGTGCCAGCTCACCACCGCGGCTAGCGGGGCAAGAGACCCAGTACTTC
CDR3: CASSPPRLAGQETQYF

V: TRBV15
J: TRBJ2-1
D: TRBD2
size: NA
DNA: TGTGCCACCAGCAGAGTCAAGGGACTAGCGGAATACAATGAGCAGTTCTTC
CDR3: CATSRVKGLAEYNEQFF

V: TRBV25-1
J: TRBJ1-1
D: NA
size: NA
DNA: TGTGCCAGCAGTGAATACGAGGAAGCTTTCTTT
CDR3: CASSEYEEAFF

V: TRBV29-1
J: TRBJ1-1
D: NA
size: NA
DNA: TGCAGCGTTGAAGATGTTCAGGGCTCTGAAGCTTTCTTT
CDR3: CSVEDVQGSEAFF

V: TRBV9
J: TRBJ2-5
D: TRBD1
size: NA
DNA: TGTGCCAGCAGCACAACGGGACAGATTCAAGAGACCCAGTACTTC
CDR3: CASSTTGQIQETQYF

V: TRBV6-6
J: TRBJ2-1
D: TRBD2
size: NA
DNA: TGTGCCAGCAGCTCAGGTTTGGGGGGCAGCGGACTAGCGGGATTCTCCTACAATGAGCAGTTCTTC
CDR3: CASSSGLGGSGLAGFSYNEQFF

V: TRBV9
J: TRBJ2-1
D: NA
size: NA
DNA: TGTGCCAGCAGCGTAGAAACTCCTAGGGGTGAGCAGTTCTTC
CDR3: CASSVETPRGEQFF

V: TRBV9
J: TRBJ2-1
D: TRBD2
size: NA
DNA: TGTGCCAGCAGCGTCCCGGGACTAGCGGGAGTTAATGAGCAGTTCTTC
CDR3: CASSVPGLAGVNEQFF

V: TRBV19
J: TRBJ2-7
D: NA
size: NA
DNA: TGTGCCAGTAATGGGTGGGGCGACGAGCAGTACTTC
CDR3: CASNGWGDEQYF

V: TRBV7-3
J: TRBJ2-2
D: NA
size: NA
DNA: TGTGCCAGCAGCTTAGGTTCCGGACTCAACACCGGGGAGCTGTTTTTT
CDR3: CASSLGSGLNTGELFF

V: TRBV7-9
J: TRBJ2-2
D: TRBD2
size: NA
DNA: TGTGCCAGCAGCTCAGGTCGGACTAGCGGCGCGAACACCGGGGAGCTGTTTTTT
CDR3: CASSSGRTSGANTGELFF

V: TRBV28
J: TRBJ2-1
D: TRBD1
size: NA
DNA: TGTGCCAGCAGTTTATCCCCGGGACAGGGACGTTATTGGGAGCAGTTCTTC
CDR3: CASSLSPGQGRYWEQFF

V: TRBV19
J: TRBJ2-1
D: TRBD2
size: few
DNA: TGTGCCAGTAGTCGGGCGGGAGGGTTCAATGAGCAGTTCTTC
CDR3: CASSRAGGFNEQFF

V: TRBV5-5
J: TRBJ2-2
D: NA
size: NA
DNA: TGTGCCAGCAGGAAGGAGCCGAACACCGGGGAGCTGTTTTTT
CDR3: CASRKEPNTGELFF

V: TRBV19
J: TRBJ1-2
D: TRBD1
size: NA
DNA: TGTGCCAGTAGTATCCCCTGGGACAGGGACCACTATGGCTACACCTTC
CDR3: CASSIPWDRDHYGYTF

V: TRBV5-8
J: TRBJ2-2
D: NA
size: NA
DNA: TGTGCCAGCAGCTCGGCCGGGACATTGAACACCGGGGAGCTGTTTTTT
CDR3: CASSSAGTLNTGELFF

V: TRBV18
J: TRBJ2-5
D: TRBD1
size: NA
DNA: TGTGCCAGCTCACCGACAGGGCAAGAGACCCAGTACTTC
CDR3: CASSPTGQETQYF

V: TRBV5-4
J: TRBJ2-5
D: TRBD2
size: NA
DNA: TGTGCCAGCAGCGGTAGCGGGGAAGGGGAGACCCAGTACTTC
CDR3: CASSGSGEGETQYF

V: TRBV7-8
J: TRBJ1-1
D: NA
size: few
DNA: TGTGCCAGCAGCTTCGACACTGAAGCTTTCTTT
CDR3: CASSFDTEAFF

V: TRBV2
J: TRBJ1-2
D: NA
size: NA
DNA: TGTGCCAGCAATCTAGCTAACTATGGCTACACCTTC
CDR3: CASNLANYGYTF

V: TRBV25-1
J: TRBJ2-2
D: TRBD2
size: NA
DNA: TGTGCCAGCAGTGGTCTAGCGGACTACTCGAACACCGGGGAGCTGTTTTTT
CDR3: CASSGLADYSNTGELFF

V: TRBV3-1/TRBV3-2
J: TRBJ2-1
D: NA
size: NA
DNA: TGTGCCAGCAGCCTAGCGGATTCGCACAATGAGCAGTTCTTC
CDR3: CASSLADSHNEQFF

V: TRBV6-2/TRBV6-3
J: TRBJ1-1
D: NA
size: NA
DNA: TGTGCCAGCAGTCCCCTCGCGTCTGGAGCTTTCTTT
CDR3: CASSPLASGAFF

V: TRBV5-1
J: TRBJ2-1
D: TRBD2
size: NA
DNA: TGCGCCAGCAGCTTGACGGGAGGCGGAAATGAGCAGTTCTTC
CDR3: CASSLTGGGNEQFF

V: TRBV3-1/TRBV3-2
J: TRBJ1-2
D: NA
size: NA
DNA: TGTGCCAGCAGCCAAGCACTGACTTCTAACTATGGCTACACCTTC
CDR3: CASSQALTSNYGYTF

V: TRBV7-9
J: TRBJ2-3
D: NA
size: NA
DNA: TGTGCCAGCAGCTCCACTACAGGGCCGGGGGATACGCAGTATTTT
CDR3: CASSSTTGPGDTQYF

V: TRBV5-6
J: TRBJ1-6
D: NA
size: NA
DNA: TGTGCCAGCAGCCCGGGGAGCTCCTATAATTCACCCCTCCACTTT
CDR3: CASSPGSSYNSPLHF

V: TRBV13
J: TRBJ2-5
D: TRBD2
size: NA
DNA: TGTGCCAGCAGCCCCCGGAGCGGGAGTTTTGGAGAGACCCAGTACTTC
CDR3: CASSPRSGSFGETQYF

V: TRBV19
J: TRBJ2-5
D: TRBD1
size: NA
DNA: TGTGCCAGCCGGACAGGGACGGGGACCCAGTACTTC
CDR3: CASRTGTGTQYF